Presented here are 9 T cell receptor beta chains from one specimen sequenced in a study of blood T cell repertoires in COVID-19 (dated by TCRdb to the early 2020s). To prepare the library, the immunoSEQ multiplex PCR assay was applied. The table comes from immuneACCESS by way of TCRdb, which keeps in-frame sequences with V and J called. Part of the clones is missing from these tables; in studies checked, under half for an unresolved V gene and the rest for unknown reasons. The sample table records some 190,000 clones; 70% to 90% of these occur just once. 2.5% to 3.5% of the sample rests with the top ten. Sequenced: peripheral blood. Receptors were obtained from a man in his 60s with acute or convalescent COVID-19.

This chain uses TRBV19 with TRBJ2-1, with D tentatively TRBD1 (6 bases). Germline V gene lookup returns CDR1 LNHDA and CDR2 SQIVND (reference sequence). The germline V and J ends were trimmed by 7 bases and 4 bases, with 20 bases remaining between them. The CDR3 contains 16 residues. The CDR3 loop reads CASTPLTGGIYNEQFF. The CDR3 bases are TGTGCCAGTACGCCATTGACAGGTGGGATATACAATGAGCAGTTCTTC.

V and J are TRBV12-3 or TRBV12-4 and TRBJ2-4; no clear D gene. The CDR3 is 13 amino acids. Trimming took 4 bases from V and 0 from J, leaving 4 bases between them. CDR3 DNA: TGTGCCAGCAGTTCTCTAGCCAAAAACATTCAGTACTTC. This sequence encodes CASSSLAKNIQYF.

The chain links TRBV5-1 to TRBJ2-5, with D unresolved. This CDR3 is 12 amino acids long. Germline V CDR1 and CDR2: SGHRS, YFSETQ. V was clipped by 4 bases and J by 2 bases, with 6 bases between them. CDR3 residues: CASSVTQETQYF. The CDR3 nucleotides are TGCGCCAGCAGCGTCACACAAGAGACCCAGTACTTC.

This chain links TRBV19 with TRBJ2-1; D gene ambiguous. V shed 4 bases and J shed 7 bases, with 8 bases lying between them. The CDR3 totals 12 residues. Germline CDR1 reads LNHDA; CDR2 reads SQIVND (reference sequence). CDR3 in amino acids: CASSKSRNEQFF. The CDR3 nucleotides read TGTGCCAGTAGTAAGAGTCGTAATGAGCAGTTCTTC.

The chain's CDR3 is CASSLALGLDNEQFF. The CDR3 nucleotides are TGTGCCAGCAGTTTAGCCTTGGGACTTGACAATGAGCAGTTCTTC. This chain links TRBV27 with TRBJ2-1; D perhaps matches TRBD2 (6 bases). Germline lookup yields CDR1 MNHEY and CDR2 SMNVEV (reference sequence). There are 15 residues in the CDR3. V was trimmed by 2 bases and J by 5 bases, leaving 13 bases between them.

The chain carries TRBV28 and TRBJ1-2; D ambiguous. Trimming took 4 bases from V and 2 from J, leaving 8 bases between them. The germline CDR1 and CDR2 sequences are MDHEN and SYDVKM. The CDR3 extends over 13 amino acids. Here the CDR3 DNA reads TGTGCCAGCAGTTCGGAGGAGAACTATGGCTACACCTTC. Amino acids: CASSSEENYGYTF.

The chain joins TRBV7-9 to TRBJ1-2; 9 bases map to TRBD1. This CDR3 spans 14 amino acids. Trimming at V came to 0 bases and at J to 7 bases, leaving 3 bases not matched to a gene. Germline assignment: CDR1 SEHNR and CDR2 FQNEAQ (reference sequence). The CDR3 spells CASSLAPQGAGYTF. In DNA form, the CDR3 reads TGTGCCAGCAGCTTAGCCCCACAGGGGGCTGGCTACACCTTC. Combining the CDR3 with reference TRBV7-9 and TRBJ1-2 gives the whole variable domain DTGVSQNPRHKITKRGQNVTFRCDPISEHNRLYWYRQTLGQGPEFLTYFQNEAQLEKSRLLSDRFSAERPKGSFSTLEIQRTEQGDSAMYLCASSLAPQGAGYTFGSGTRLTVV.

This chain links TRBV3-1 (or the pseudogene TRBV3-2) with TRBJ1-1, with a tentative D call TRBD1 (5 bases). There are 15 residues in the CDR3. V was cut by 2 bases and J by 0 bases, with 10 bases left in between. Germline lookup yields CDR1 LGHDT and CDR2 YNNKEL (reference sequence). The DNA for the CDR3 is TGTGCCAGCAGCCAACGGGTACAGGTGAACACTGAAGCTTTCTTT. Residues: CASSQRVQVNTEAFF.

The chain couples TRBV7-2 to TRBJ2-1; 10 nucleotides agree with TRBD2. CDR1 and CDR2 (germline): SGHTA, FQGNSA. With 4 bases clipped from V and 9 bases from J, the junction kept 12 bases outside the gene matches. There are 16 residues in the CDR3. The CDR3 sequence is CASSSQAGGPAGEQFF. The CDR3 nucleotides read TGTGCCAGCAGCTCCCAAGCGGGAGGGCCCGCAGGTGAGCAGTTCTTC.